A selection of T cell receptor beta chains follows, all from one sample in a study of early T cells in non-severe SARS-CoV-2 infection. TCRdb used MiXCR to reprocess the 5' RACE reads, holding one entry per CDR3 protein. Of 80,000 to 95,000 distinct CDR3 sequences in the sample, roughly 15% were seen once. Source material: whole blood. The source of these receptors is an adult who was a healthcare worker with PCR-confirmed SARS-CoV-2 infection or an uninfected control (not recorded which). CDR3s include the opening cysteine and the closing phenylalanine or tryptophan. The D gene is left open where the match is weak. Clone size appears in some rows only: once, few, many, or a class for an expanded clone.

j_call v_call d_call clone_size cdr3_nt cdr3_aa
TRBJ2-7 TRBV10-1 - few TGCGCCAGCAGTGAACAGGGTCCCTACGAGCAGTACTTC CASSEQGPYEQYF
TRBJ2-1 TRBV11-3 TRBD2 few TGTGCCAGCAGCTTAGATGCTCTAGCGGCGATGAATGAGCAGTTCTTC CASSLDALAAMNEQFF
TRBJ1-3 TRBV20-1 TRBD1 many TGCAGTGCTAGAGCAGCGGACAGGGATCTCTCTGGAAACACCATATATTTT CSARAADRDLSGNTIYF
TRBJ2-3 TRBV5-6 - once TGTGCCAGCAGCCTACCAGTCGGGACAGATACGCAGTATTTT CASSLPVGTDTQYF
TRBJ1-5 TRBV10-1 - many TGCGCCAGCAGTGATTATAGCAATCAGCCCCAGCATTTT CASSDYSNQPQHF
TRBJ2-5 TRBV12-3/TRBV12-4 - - TGTGCCAGCAGTTTATTCACAGCCCAAGAGACCCAGTACTTC CASSLFTAQETQYF
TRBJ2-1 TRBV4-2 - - TGTGCCAGCAGCCAAGAGGAGGGGGCGTCCAATGAGCAGTTCTTC CASSQEEGASNEQFF
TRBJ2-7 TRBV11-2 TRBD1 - TGTGCCAGCAGCTTTGGGACAGGGTACTCCTACGAGCAGTACTTC CASSFGTGYSYEQYF
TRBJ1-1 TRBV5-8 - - TGTGCCAGCAGCCTGGGGACCGCTTTCACCATGAACACTGAAGCTTTCTTT CASSLGTAFTMNTEAFF
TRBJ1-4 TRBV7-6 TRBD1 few TGTGCCAGCAGCGGACAGGGAACGGAAAAACTGTTTTTT CASSGQGTEKLFF
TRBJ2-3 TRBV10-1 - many TGCGCCAGCAGTGAAGGTCTAGCCAGAGATACGCAGTATTTT CASSEGLARDTQYF
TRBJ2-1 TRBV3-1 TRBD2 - TGTGCCAGCAGCCAAGTCCTCACTAGCGGGGGGGCCAATGAGCAGTTCTTC CASSQVLTSGGANEQFF
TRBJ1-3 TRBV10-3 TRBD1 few TGTGCCATCGGAGACAGGGGGCCTGGAAACACCATATATTTT CAIGDRGPGNTIYF
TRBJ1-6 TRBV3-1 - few TGTGCCAGCAGCCAAGATCATTTGGACAGCCGTAATTCACCCCTCCACTTT CASSQDHLDSRNSPLHF
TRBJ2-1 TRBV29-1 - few TGCAGCGTCCCCCCTTCTTTGCCATGGAGGGATGAGCAGTTCTTC CSVPPSLPWRDEQFF
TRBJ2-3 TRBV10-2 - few TGCGCCAGCAGTCGGACAGCTAGCACAGATACGCAGTATTTT CASSRTASTDTQYF
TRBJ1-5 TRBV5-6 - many TGTGCCAGCAGCTTCAACGCTTATAGCAATCAGCCCCAGCATTTT CASSFNAYSNQPQHF
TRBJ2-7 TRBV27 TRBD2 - TGTGCCAGCAGTCCCAGGACTAGCGGGGGGCCGCAGTACTTC CASSPRTSGGPQYF
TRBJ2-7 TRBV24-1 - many TGTGCCACCAGTTTAGGGGGGAACTCCTACGAGCAGTACTTC CATSLGGNSYEQYF
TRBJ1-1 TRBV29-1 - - TGCAGCGTTGTAGCAGGGTTAAACACTGTAGCTTTCTTT CSVVAGLNTVAFF
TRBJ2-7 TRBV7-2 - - TGTGCCAGCAGCTTAATCGCCGGGTCCTACGAGCAGTACTTC CASSLIAGSYEQYF
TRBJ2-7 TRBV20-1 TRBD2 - TGCAGTGCTAGACAGGGGACTAGCGGGGCACCCTACGAGCAGTACTTC CSARQGTSGAPYEQYF
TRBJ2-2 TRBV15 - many TGTGCCACCAGCAGAGATATGGCACCAAACACCGGGGAGCTGTTTTTT CATSRDMAPNTGELFF
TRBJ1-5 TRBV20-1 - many TGCAGTGGACAGCACGGCAATCAGCCCCAGCATTTT CSGQHGNQPQHF
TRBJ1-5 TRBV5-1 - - TGCGCCAGCGAGGGGAATCAGCCCCAGCATTTT CASEGNQPQHF
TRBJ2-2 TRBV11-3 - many TGTGCCAGCAGCTTAGGGCTAAACACCGGGGAGCTGTTTTTT CASSLGLNTGELFF
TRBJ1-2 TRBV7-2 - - TGTGCCAGCAGCTTGGGGATTTTCTATGGCTACACCTTC CASSLGIFYGYTF
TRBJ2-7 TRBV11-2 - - TGTGCCAGCAGCTTAAGCAGCCCCAGCGAGCAGTACTTC CASSLSSPSEQYF
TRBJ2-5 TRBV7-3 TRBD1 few TGTGCCAGCAGCTTAGGGCCGGGACAGGGAGGTCAAGAGACCCAGTACTTC CASSLGPGQGGQETQYF
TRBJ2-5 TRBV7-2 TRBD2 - TGTGCCAGCAGCCCCGCCAGCGGGGGAAAGACCCAGTACTTC CASSPASGGKTQYF
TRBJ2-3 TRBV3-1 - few TGTGCCAGCAGCCAAGATGGAAGGCCTTTCGATACGCAGTATTTT CASSQDGRPFDTQYF
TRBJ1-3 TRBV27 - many TGTGCCAGCAGTATGTGGGGGGCGAGGGGAAACACCATATATTTT CASSMWGARGNTIYF
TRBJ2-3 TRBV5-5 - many TGTGCCAGCAGCTTGTTGGAGGGGTACACAGATACGCAGTATTTT CASSLLEGYTDTQYF
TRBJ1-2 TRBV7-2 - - TGTGCCAGCAGCCAGTCGGCGTCTGTCTATGGCTACACCTTC CASSQSASVYGYTF
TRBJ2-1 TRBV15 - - TGTGCCACCAGCAGAGAGGTGACAAATTACAATGAGCAGTTCTTC CATSREVTNYNEQFF
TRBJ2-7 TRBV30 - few TGTGCCTGGAACCCGACTGACTACGAGCAGTACTTC CAWNPTDYEQYF
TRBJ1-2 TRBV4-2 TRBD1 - TGTGCCAGCAGCCGGTCAGGGACAGGGGATGGCTACACCTTC CASSRSGTGDGYTF
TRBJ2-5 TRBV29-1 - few TGCAGCGTTTCACAAGAGACCCAGTACTTC CSVSQETQYF
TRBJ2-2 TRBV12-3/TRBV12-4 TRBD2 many TGTGCCAGCAGACGTACTAGCGGGGGGTTCACCGGGGAGCTGTTTTTT CASRRTSGGFTGELFF
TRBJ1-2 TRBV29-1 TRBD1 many TGCAGCGTCTCCGACAGGGTCCTCTATGGCTACACCTTC CSVSDRVLYGYTF
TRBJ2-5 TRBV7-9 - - TGTGCCAGCAGCCCACGTGGAGGTTTTTTGCTGTTAGAGACCCAGTACTTC CASSPRGGFLLLETQYF
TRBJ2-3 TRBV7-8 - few TGTGCCAGCAGCTTAGGTTCCGGGCCGAGCACAGATACGCAGTATTTT CASSLGSGPSTDTQYF
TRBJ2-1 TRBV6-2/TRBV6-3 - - TGTGCCAGCAGTTACAACATTTACAATGAGCAGTTCTTC CASSYNIYNEQFF
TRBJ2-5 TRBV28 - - TGTGCCAGCAGTGGGGCAGGGGGGTTCCAAGAGACCCAGTACTTC CASSGAGGFQETQYF
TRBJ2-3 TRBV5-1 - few TGCGCCAGCAGCCAGGGTGCAGCAGATACGCAGTATTTT CASSQGAADTQYF
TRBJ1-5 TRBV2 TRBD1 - TGTGCCAGCACAACAGGGGGCGGCAATCAGCCCCAGCATTTT CASTTGGGNQPQHF
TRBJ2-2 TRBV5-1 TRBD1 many TGCGCCAGCAGCTTGGGTCAGGGGGCGCCCACCGGGGAGCTGTTTTTT CASSLGQGAPTGELFF
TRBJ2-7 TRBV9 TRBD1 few TGTGCCAGCACGGAGACAGGGAGCTCCTACGAGCAGTACTTC CASTETGSSYEQYF
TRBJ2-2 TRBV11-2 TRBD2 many TGTGCCAGCAGCTTAGGACGACTAGCGGGGGGATCGACCGGGGAGCTGTTTTTT CASSLGRLAGGSTGELFF
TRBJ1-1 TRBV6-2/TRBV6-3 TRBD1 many TGTGCCAGCAGTGACAGGGGAGCAACGAACACTGAAGCTTTCTTT CASSDRGATNTEAFF
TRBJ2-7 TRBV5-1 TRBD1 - TGCGCCAGCAGCACAGGGGGCGCGCTGTACGAGCAGTACTTC CASSTGGALYEQYF
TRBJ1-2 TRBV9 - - TGTGCCAGCAGCCCTCCAACTGGGGACGGTAACTATGGCTACACCTTC CASSPPTGDGNYGYTF
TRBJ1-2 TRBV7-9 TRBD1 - TGTGCCAGCAGCCCCCGGGACAGGGAGATAGCTAACTATGGCTACACCTTC CASSPRDREIANYGYTF